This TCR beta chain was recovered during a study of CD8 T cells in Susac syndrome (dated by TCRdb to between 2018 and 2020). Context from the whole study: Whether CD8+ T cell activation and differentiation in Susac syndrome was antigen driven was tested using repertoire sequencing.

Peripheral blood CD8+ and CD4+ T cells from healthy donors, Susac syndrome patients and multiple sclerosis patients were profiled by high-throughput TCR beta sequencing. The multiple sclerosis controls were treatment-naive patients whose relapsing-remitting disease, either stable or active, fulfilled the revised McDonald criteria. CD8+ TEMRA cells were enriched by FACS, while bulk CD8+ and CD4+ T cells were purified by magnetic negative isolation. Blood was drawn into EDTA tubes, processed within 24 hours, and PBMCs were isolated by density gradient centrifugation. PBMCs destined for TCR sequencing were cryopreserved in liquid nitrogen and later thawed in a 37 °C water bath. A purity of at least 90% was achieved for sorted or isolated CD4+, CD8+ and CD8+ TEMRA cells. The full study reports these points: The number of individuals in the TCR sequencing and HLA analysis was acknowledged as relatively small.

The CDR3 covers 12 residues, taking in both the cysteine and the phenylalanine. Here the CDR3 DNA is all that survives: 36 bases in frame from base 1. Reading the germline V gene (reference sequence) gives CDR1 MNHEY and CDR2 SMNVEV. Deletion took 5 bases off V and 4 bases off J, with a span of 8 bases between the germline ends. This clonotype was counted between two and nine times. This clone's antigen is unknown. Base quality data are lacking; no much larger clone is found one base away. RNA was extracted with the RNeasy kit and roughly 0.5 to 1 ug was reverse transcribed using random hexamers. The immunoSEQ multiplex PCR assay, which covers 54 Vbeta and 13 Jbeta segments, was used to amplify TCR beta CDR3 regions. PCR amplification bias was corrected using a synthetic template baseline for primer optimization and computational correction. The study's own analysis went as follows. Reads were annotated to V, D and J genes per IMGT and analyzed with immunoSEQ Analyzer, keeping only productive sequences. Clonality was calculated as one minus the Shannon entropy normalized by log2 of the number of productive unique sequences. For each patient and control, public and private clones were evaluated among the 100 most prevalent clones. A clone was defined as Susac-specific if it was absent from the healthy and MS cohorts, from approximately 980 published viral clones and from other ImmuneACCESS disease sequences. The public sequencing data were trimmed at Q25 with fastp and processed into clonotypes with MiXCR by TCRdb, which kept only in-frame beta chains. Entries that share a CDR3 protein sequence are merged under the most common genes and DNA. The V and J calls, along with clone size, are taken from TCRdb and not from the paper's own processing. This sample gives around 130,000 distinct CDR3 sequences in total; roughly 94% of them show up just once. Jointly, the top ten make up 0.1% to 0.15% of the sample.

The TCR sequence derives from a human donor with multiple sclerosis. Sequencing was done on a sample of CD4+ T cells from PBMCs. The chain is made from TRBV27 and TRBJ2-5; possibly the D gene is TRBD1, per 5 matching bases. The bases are TGTGCCAGCAGTCCAGGGTTAGAGACCCAGTACTTC. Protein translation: CASSPGLETQYF.